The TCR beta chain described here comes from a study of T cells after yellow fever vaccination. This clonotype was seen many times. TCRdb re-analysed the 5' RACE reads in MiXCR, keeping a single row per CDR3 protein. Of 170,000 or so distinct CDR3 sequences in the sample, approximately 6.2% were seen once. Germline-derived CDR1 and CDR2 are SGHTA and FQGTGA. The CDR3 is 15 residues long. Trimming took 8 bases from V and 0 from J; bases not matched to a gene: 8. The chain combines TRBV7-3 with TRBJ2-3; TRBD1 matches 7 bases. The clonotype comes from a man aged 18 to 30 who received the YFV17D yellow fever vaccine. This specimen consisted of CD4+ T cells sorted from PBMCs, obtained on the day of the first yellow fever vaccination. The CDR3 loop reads CASRRDRPSTDTQYF. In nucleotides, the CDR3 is TGTGCCAGCCGACGGGACAGACCTAGCACAGATACGCAGTATTTT.